Listed below are T cell receptor beta chains from one sample, sequenced in a study of T cell changes during pregnancy in multiple sclerosis. The repertoire was sequenced with immunoSEQ multiplex PCR; TCRdb's copy has only in-frame clones and lacks some. The sample holds roughly 100,000 clones, roughly 89% seen once. The source was peripheral blood, collected before pregnancy. All receptors come from a female donor with multiple sclerosis, enrolled in a pregnancy study. Both conserved end residues are part of each CDR3. The order of the fields is J gene, clone size, D gene, V gene, CDR3 protein, CDR3 DNA. A D gene is named only where the DNA matches it firmly. Size is omitted from some rows. Given values are once, few, many or a class for expanded clones.

J gene: TRBJ2-3
clone size: NA
D gene: NA
V gene: TRBV11-2
CDR3 protein: CASSLFLAWDTQYF
CDR3 DNA: TGTGCCAGCAGCTTATTTCTAGCCTGGGATACGCAGTATTTT

J gene: TRBJ2-1
clone size: NA
D gene: NA
V gene: TRBV4-1
CDR3 protein: CASSDKNEQFF
CDR3 DNA: TGCGCCAGCAGCGACAAAAATGAGCAGTTCTTC

J gene: TRBJ1-6
clone size: NA
D gene: NA
V gene: TRBV6-6
CDR3 protein: CASRPLIGESPLHF
CDR3 DNA: TGTGCCAGCAGGCCGCTTATAGGGGAATCACCCCTCCACTTT

J gene: TRBJ2-1
clone size: NA
D gene: NA
V gene: TRBV5-1
CDR3 protein: CASSLDGVYNEQFF
CDR3 DNA: TGCGCCAGCAGCTTGGACGGAGTTTACAATGAGCAGTTCTTC

J gene: TRBJ2-3
clone size: NA
D gene: TRBD2
V gene: TRBV11-3
CDR3 protein: CASSSWTSGGTDTQYF
CDR3 DNA: TGTGCCAGCAGCTCATGGACTAGCGGGGGCACAGATACGCAGTATTTT

J gene: TRBJ2-5
clone size: NA
D gene: TRBD2
V gene: TRBV13
CDR3 protein: CASSLYSGGAVGETQYF
CDR3 DNA: TGTGCCAGCAGCTTATACAGCGGGGGGGCGGTCGGGGAGACCCAGTACTTC

J gene: TRBJ2-3
clone size: NA
D gene: NA
V gene: TRBV5-8
CDR3 protein: CASSTGPPSTDTQYF
CDR3 DNA: TGTGCCAGCAGCACCGGTCCCCCTAGCACAGATACGCAGTATTTT

J gene: TRBJ2-1
clone size: NA
D gene: TRBD2
V gene: TRBV5-6
CDR3 protein: CASSLVLLAGGQVQFF
CDR3 DNA: TGTGCCAGCAGCTTGGTTCTACTAGCGGGGGGGCAGGTGCAGTTCTTC

J gene: TRBJ1-2
clone size: NA
D gene: TRBD1
V gene: TRBV30
CDR3 protein: CAWNRGIYGYTF
CDR3 DNA: TGTGCCTGGAACAGGGGGATTTATGGCTACACCTTC

J gene: TRBJ1-1
clone size: once
D gene: TRBD1
V gene: TRBV29-1
CDR3 protein: CSVGTGNTEAFF
CDR3 DNA: TGCAGCGTTGGGACAGGGAACACTGAAGCTTTCTTT

J gene: TRBJ2-6
clone size: few
D gene: NA
V gene: TRBV28
CDR3 protein: CASSSSSSGANVLTF
CDR3 DNA: TGTGCCAGCAGTTCTTCCTCTTCTGGGGCCAACGTCCTGACTTTC

J gene: TRBJ1-2
clone size: NA
D gene: TRBD1
V gene: TRBV5-1
CDR3 protein: CASSLGGQGLYGYTF
CDR3 DNA: TGCGCCAGCAGCTTGGGGGGACAGGGTCTCTATGGCTACACCTTC

J gene: TRBJ2-1
clone size: once
D gene: TRBD2
V gene: TRBV7-2
CDR3 protein: CASSLVASGSWEQFF
CDR3 DNA: TGTGCCAGCAGCTTAGTCGCTAGCGGGAGCTGGGAGCAGTTCTTC

J gene: TRBJ2-3
clone size: few
D gene: TRBD2
V gene: TRBV10-3
CDR3 protein: CAISETPPMRGSTDTQYF
CDR3 DNA: TGTGCCATCAGTGAGACCCCCCCTATGCGGGGGAGCACAGATACGCAGTATTTT

J gene: TRBJ1-2
clone size: NA
D gene: NA
V gene: TRBV4-1
CDR3 protein: CASSRRTGDNYGYTF
CDR3 DNA: TGCGCCAGCAGCCGGCGGACGGGGGATAACTATGGCTACACCTTC

J gene: TRBJ2-1
clone size: NA
D gene: TRBD2
V gene: TRBV27
CDR3 protein: CASSLVSGGFNNEQFF
CDR3 DNA: TGTGCCAGCAGTTTAGTTAGCGGGGGGTTCAACAATGAGCAGTTCTTC

J gene: TRBJ2-7
clone size: NA
D gene: NA
V gene: TRBV5-1
CDR3 protein: CASSRWPYERQYF
CDR3 DNA: TGCGCCAGCAGCCGGTGGCCCTACGAGCGGCAGTACTTC

J gene: TRBJ1-2
clone size: NA
D gene: TRBD1
V gene: TRBV15
CDR3 protein: CATSRQGTSGYTF
CDR3 DNA: TGTGCCACCAGCCGACAGGGTACAAGCGGCTACACCTTC

J gene: TRBJ2-5
clone size: NA
D gene: TRBD1
V gene: TRBV9
CDR3 protein: CASSVEQGRETQYF
CDR3 DNA: TGTGCCAGCAGCGTAGAACAGGGGCGGGAGACCCAGTACTTC

J gene: TRBJ2-7
clone size: NA
D gene: NA
V gene: TRBV5-1
CDR3 protein: CASSLQGSYEQYF
CDR3 DNA: TGCGCCAGCAGCTTGCAGGGCTCCTACGAGCAGTACTTC

J gene: TRBJ2-7
clone size: NA
D gene: TRBD1
V gene: TRBV29-1
CDR3 protein: CSVERDRGTYEQYF
CDR3 DNA: TGCAGCGTTGAGAGGGACAGGGGGACATACGAGCAGTACTTC

J gene: TRBJ2-7
clone size: NA
D gene: NA
V gene: TRBV14
CDR3 protein: CASSQVFSGEQYF
CDR3 DNA: TGTGCCAGCAGCCAAGTATTCTCCGGCGAGCAGTACTTC

J gene: TRBJ2-2
clone size: once
D gene: NA
V gene: TRBV19
CDR3 protein: CASNPQGNTGELFF
CDR3 DNA: TGTGCCAGTAACCCACAGGGTAACACCGGGGAGCTGTTTTTT

J gene: TRBJ2-7
clone size: NA
D gene: TRBD2
V gene: TRBV28
CDR3 protein: CASSDYPGGTYEQYF
CDR3 DNA: TGTGCCAGCAGCGACTATCCGGGGGGTACCTACGAGCAGTACTTC

J gene: TRBJ2-3
clone size: NA
D gene: TRBD1
V gene: TRBV5-1
CDR3 protein: CASSLEPGGTSTDTQYF
CDR3 DNA: TGCGCCAGCAGCTTGGAGCCAGGGGGTACTAGCACAGATACGCAGTATTTT

J gene: TRBJ2-2
clone size: NA
D gene: TRBD1
V gene: TRBV12-5
CDR3 protein: CASGPGQGASGELFF
CDR3 DNA: TGTGCTAGTGGTCCTGGACAGGGGGCGAGCGGGGAGCTGTTTTTT

J gene: TRBJ2-6
clone size: NA
D gene: TRBD1
V gene: TRBV7-2
CDR3 protein: CASSLEGAGANVLTF
CDR3 DNA: TGTGCCAGCAGCTTAGAGGGGGCCGGGGCCAACGTCCTGACTTTC

J gene: TRBJ2-7
clone size: NA
D gene: NA
V gene: TRBV5-4
CDR3 protein: CASSLRDSSYEQYF
CDR3 DNA: TGTGCCAGCAGTCTTCGAGACAGCTCCTACGAGCAGTACTTC

J gene: TRBJ2-3
clone size: NA
D gene: NA
V gene: TRBV6-1
CDR3 protein: CASSGLQPYSTDTQYF
CDR3 DNA: TGTGCCAGCAGTGGTCTACAGCCCTATAGCACAGATACGCAGTATTTT

J gene: TRBJ2-5
clone size: NA
D gene: NA
V gene: TRBV4-3
CDR3 protein: CASSRDSGGGETQYF
CDR3 DNA: TGCGCCAGCAGCCGGGACTCCGGGGGAGGAGAGACCCAGTACTTC

J gene: TRBJ2-1
clone size: NA
D gene: TRBD2
V gene: TRBV6-1
CDR3 protein: CASSHTSGGYNEQFF
CDR3 DNA: TGTGCCAGCAGTCACACTAGCGGGGGATACAATGAGCAGTTCTTC

J gene: TRBJ2-4
clone size: NA
D gene: TRBD2
V gene: TRBV29-1
CDR3 protein: CSVAGGENIQYF
CDR3 DNA: TGCAGCGTAGCGGGAGGCGAAAACATTCAGTACTTC

J gene: TRBJ2-1
clone size: NA
D gene: TRBD1
V gene: TRBV27
CDR3 protein: CASSPDPTGGPLYEQFF
CDR3 DNA: TGTGCCAGCAGTCCTGATCCTACAGGGGGCCCCTTATATGAGCAGTTCTTC

J gene: TRBJ2-1
clone size: NA
D gene: TRBD2
V gene: TRBV5-1
CDR3 protein: CASSLVAGPYNEQFF
CDR3 DNA: TGCGCCAGCAGCTTGGTAGCGGGACCCTACAATGAGCAGTTCTTC

J gene: TRBJ1-6
clone size: NA
D gene: NA
V gene: TRBV5-1
CDR3 protein: CASSLEDRAYSPLHF
CDR3 DNA: TGCGCCAGCAGCTTGGAGGACAGAGCCTATTCACCCCTCCACTTT